The 18 T cell receptor beta chains below were found in one sample sequenced in a study of response to subunit inactivated influenza vaccine. TCRdb itself ran the RT-PCR reads through MiXCR, one entry per CDR3 protein. The top ten clones hold 12% of a sample with roughly 150,000 distinct CDR3 sequences, 11% of them seen once. The input for sequencing was non-naive T cells sorted from PBMCs, taken around seven weeks after vaccination. The receptors stem from a man over 45 who received an inactivated influenza vaccine.

This chain links TRBV10-2 with TRBJ2-7, with 7 nucleotides matching TRBD1. Germline V gene lookup returns CDR1 WSHSY and CDR2 SAAADI. J lost 7 bases, V lost 6 bases, and 12 bases had no gene match. The CDR3 consists of 14 residues. This CDR3 reads CASRTGTEAGEQYF. The CDR3 nucleotides are TGCGCCAGCAGAACCGGGACAGAGGCCGGGGAGCAGTACTTC.

This clonotype came up many times. The chain recombines TRBV20-1 with TRBJ2-1; 11 bases fit TRBD2. The CDR3 runs to 16 residues. CDR1 DFQATT and CDR2 SNEGSKA come from the germline V gene (reference sequence). The V gene end was trimmed by 4 bases and the J gene end by 7 bases; junction bases not matched to a gene: 12. CDR3 amino acids: CSATGLLAGVRNEQFF. The CDR3 bases are TGCAGTGCTACAGGCTTACTAGCGGGAGTGCGAAATGAGCAGTTCTTC.

The chain joins TRBV5-1 to TRBJ2-3; the D gene is possibly TRBD2 (5 bases). The CDR3 is 15 amino acids. Per the germline V gene, CDR1 is SGHRS and CDR2 is YFSETQ. Deletions cut 6 bases from V and 0 bases from J, with 14 bases between. The CDR3, as DNA: TGCGCCAGCACGGTTGGAGGACGGAGCACAGATACGCAGTATTTT. Translating gives CASTVGGRSTDTQYF.

This clonotype was seen only a few times. The chain carries TRBV28 and TRBJ2-1, with a weak D call TRBD2 (6 bases). CDR3 size: 14 residues. CDR1 and CDR2 from the germline V gene are MDHEN and SYDVKM. With 6 bases removed from V and 1 base from J, the gap between germline ends came to 10 bases. CDR3 in DNA: TGTGCCAGCAGCAACGCGGGGTCCTACAATGAGCAGTTCTTC. Protein: CASSNAGSYNEQFF.

The chain recombines TRBV7-8 with TRBJ1-5; D is undetermined. Germline V gene sequence: CDR1 SGHVS, CDR2 FQNEAQ. CDR3 length: 16 amino acids. V was shortened by 5 bases and J by 2 bases, with 16 bases between the two germline ends. In DNA, the CDR3 is TGTGCCAGCAGCGCCAGACCCTCACATGGCAATCAGCCCCAGCATTTT. This translates into CASSARPSHGNQPQHF.

The V and J genes are TRBV4-1 and TRBJ2-2; D is perhaps TRBD1 (6 bases). Trimming took off 0 bases at V and 7 bases at J, with 24 bases between the two ends. The CDR3 runs to 19 residues. In germline, CDR1 is MGHRA, CDR2 YSYEKL. CDR3 DNA: TGCGCCAGCAGCCAAGATAGTTGGCGTCAGGGGATTTTTGGCGGGGAGCTGTTTTTT. This codes for CASSQDSWRQGIFGGELFF.

This clonotype has a count of ten or more. V gene TRBV20-1 combines with J gene TRBJ2-1; D perhaps matches TRBD1 (6 bases). V lost 1 base and J lost 7, with 14 bases in between. Germline loops: CDR1 DFQATT, CDR2 SNEGSKA (reference sequence). This CDR3 has 14 residues. The CDR3 DNA reads TGCAGTGCTAGAGGCGGACAGTCCATGAATGAGCAGTTCTTC. It specifies CSARGGQSMNEQFF.

This chain connects TRBV28 to TRBJ2-1, with TRBD2 matching 8 bases. Germline lookup yields CDR1 MDHEN and CDR2 SYDVKM. After removal of 5 bases from V and 9 bases from J, the junction contained 12 bases not matched to a gene. The CDR3 is 15 amino acids. This CDR3 is CASSPGGAGGGEQFF. The CDR3, as DNA: TGTGCCAGCAGTCCCGGGGGTGCGGGAGGAGGTGAGCAGTTCTTC.

In its sample, this clonotype was seen many times. CDR3 DNA: TGTGCCAGCAGTCCCAGAGCGGGTGTCTCGTATACGCAGTATTTT. This translates into CASSPRAGVSYTQYF. The chain has TRBV6-2 or TRBV6-3 and TRBJ2-3, with D possibly matching TRBD2 (6 bases). There are 15 residues in the CDR3. Trimming removed 5 bases at V and 7 bases at J, with 19 bases between. Looked up from germline, CDR1 is MNHEY and CDR2 is SVGEGT.

This clonotype was detected many times. The chain links TRBV5-6 to TRBJ2-3, with D tentatively TRBD1 or TRBD2 (5 bases each). The germline V and J ends were trimmed by 1 base and 9 bases, with 9 bases remaining between them. The CDR3 is 12 residues long. Germline CDR1 reads SGHDT; CDR2 reads YYEEEE. As DNA, the CDR3 is TGTGCCAGCAGCTTGCCCAGGGAGACGCAGTATTTT. It codes for CASSLPRETQYF.

This chain links TRBV20-1 with TRBJ1-5, with D maybe TRBD1 (5 bases). Deletions cut 7 bases from V and 2 bases from J, with 12 bases between. This CDR3 has 13 residues. Per germline, CDR1 DFQATT and CDR2 SNEGSKA (reference sequence). The CDR3 bases are TGCAGTGGCAAACGGGACGGCAATCAGCCCCAGCATTTT. Residues: CSGKRDGNQPQHF.

This clonotype was seen many times. V usage is TRBV20-1 and J usage is TRBJ2-5; no clear D. This CDR3 contains 12 residues. The germline gives CDR1 DFQATT, CDR2 SNEGSKA (reference sequence). Between the trimmed V and J ends, which lost 4 bases and 6 bases, there was a span of 12 bases. The CDR3 sequence is CSATQMGKTQYF. CDR3 bases: TGCAGTGCTACCCAGATGGGGAAGACCCAGTACTTC.

This clonotype was seen more than once but under ten times. This chain links TRBV5-6 with TRBJ1-2; 8 positions agree with TRBD1. The CDR3 has 15 amino acids. Germline-derived CDR1 and CDR2 are SGHDT and YYEEEE. Trimming took 4 bases from V and 2 from J; bases not matched to a gene: 7. CDR3 DNA sequence: TGTGCCAGCAGCCGTAGGGACAGGCCGAACTATGGCTACACCTTC. Translation: CASSRRDRPNYGYTF.

V is TRBV5-6 and J is TRBJ1-5; possible D gene TRBD1, 6 bases. Trimming stripped 0 bases from V and 1 base from J, with 8 bases between. The germline V gene has CDR1 SGHDT and CDR2 YYEEEE. The CDR3 consists of 15 residues. The CDR3 DNA reads as TGTGCCAGCAGCTTGGGGCAGGGGAGCAATCAGCCCCAGCATTTT. As protein: CASSLGQGSNQPQHF.

This clonotype appeared many times. The chain carries TRBV5-1 and TRBJ2-3; D uncertain. Deletions cut 3 bases from V and 5 bases from J, with 10 bases between. This CDR3 has 13 residues. CDR1 and CDR2 from the germline V gene are SGHRS and YFSETQ. The CDR3 DNA reads as TGCGCCAGCAGCTCGCCTGGGATAGATACGCAGTATTTT. Amino acids: CASSSPGIDTQYF.

The table lists this clonotype with a few counts. The V call is TRBV15, the J call TRBJ1-1, with 9 bases matching TRBD1. The V gene end was trimmed by 0 bases and the J gene end by 5 bases; junction bases not matched to a gene: 7. This CDR3 region has 16 residues. Germline V gives CDR1 LNHNV, CDR2 YYDKDF (reference sequence). CDR3 in amino acids: CATSRDPTGGETEAFF. The CDR3 bases are TGTGCCACCAGCAGAGATCCGACAGGGGGGGAGACTGAAGCTTTCTTT.

This clonotype has just a few counts. J is TRBJ2-5 and V is TRBV5-4, with 11 bases aligning to TRBD2. This CDR3 is built from 16 residues. With 4 bases clipped from V and 4 bases from J, the junction kept 9 bases outside the gene matches. The germline V gene encodes CDR1 SGHNT and CDR2 YYREEE (reference sequence). The CDR3 reads CASSVGTSGLGETQYF. DNA for the CDR3: TGTGCCAGCAGCGTTGGGACTAGCGGTCTGGGAGAGACCCAGTACTTC. Full variable domain (rest looked up from reference TRBV5-4 and TRBJ2-5): ETGVTQSPTHLIKTRGQQVTLRCSSQSGHNTVSWYQQALGQGPQFIFQYYREEENGRGNFPPRFSGLQFPNYSSELNVNALELDDSALYLCASSVGTSGLGETQYFGPGTRLLVL.

The rearrangement joins TRBV18 to TRBJ2-1; TRBD2 agrees at 13 bases. V trimming: 6 bases; J trimming: 10 bases; junction bases outside the gene matches: 9. The CDR3 totals 15 residues. CDR1 KGHSH and CDR2 LQKENI come from the germline V gene. The CDR3 sequence: CASSQGLAGVQEQFF. The CDR3 DNA follows: TGTGCCAGCTCTCAAGGACTAGCGGGAGTTCAAGAGCAGTTCTTC. Variable domain in full (rest from reference TRBV18 and TRBJ2-1): NAGVMQNPRHLVRRRGQEARLRCSPMKGHSHVYWYRQLPEEGLKFMVYLQKENIIDESGMPKERFSAEFPKEGPSILRIQQVVRGDSAAYFCASSQGLAGVQEQFFGPGTRLTVL.